This TCR beta chain came from a study of CDR3 diversity in severe acne. TCRdb redid the calling of the PCR reads with MiXCR, one entry per CDR3 protein. The repertoire has around 100,000 distinct CDR3 sequences, 51% of them found once; the top ten carry over 10%. About this clonotype: A much larger clone lies one base from this, so it may be a read error.

This CDR3 spans 13 amino acids. Germline lookup yields CDR1 SGHTA and CDR2 FQGTGA. V gave up 2 bases and J gave up 6 bases, with 11 bases separating them. This chain connects TRBV7-3 to TRBJ2-7; D is undetermined. The sample taken for sequencing was blood. This clonotype was sampled from a male donor with acne. For the CDR3, the DNA is TGTGCCAGCAGCTTAGGTTCCGGTAGCGAGCAGTACTTC. It encodes CASSLGSGSEQYF.